The next 3 T cell receptor beta chains were all read from a single sample in a study of cytomegalovirus exposure and HLA in healthy donors. Generated by immunoSEQ multiplex PCR, the TCRdb table keeps only in-frame clones and is missing some. The sample shows about 56,000 clones, around nine tenths of them seen only once. Specimen: PBMCs. The receptors here all came from a man between 18 and 29 years old in good health and CMV-seronegative.

The rearrangement uses TRBV7-9 and TRBJ1-1; 8 nucleotides agree with TRBD1. The germline gives CDR1 SEHNR, CDR2 FQNEAQ (reference sequence). Trimming at V came to 6 bases and at J to 5 bases, leaving 5 bases not matched to a gene. This CDR3 contains 13 residues. CDR3 coding DNA: TGTGCCAGCAGGGGGCAGGGGGCAACTGAAGCTTTCTTT. Its protein product is CASRGQGATEAFF.

The genes are TRBV5-1 and TRBJ2-1, with D tentatively TRBD2 (6 bases). Germline lookup yields CDR1 SGHRS and CDR2 YFSETQ. Trimming pared 4 bases from V and 4 bases from J, leaving 15 bases between. CDR3 size: 15 residues. This CDR3 is CASSPLRLDYNEQFF. DNA for the CDR3: TGCGCCAGCAGCCCCCTACGACTAGATTACAATGAGCAGTTCTTC.

The genes are TRBV5-4 and TRBJ1-4; 7 nucleotides agree with TRBD1. V lost 4 bases, J lost 5 bases, and 5 bases stayed unmatched. The germline V gene encodes CDR1 SGHNT and CDR2 YYREEE (reference sequence). The CDR3 is 14 amino acids. This chain's CDR3 is CASSTAGGNEKLFF. In DNA form, the CDR3 reads TGTGCCAGCAGCACGGCAGGGGGGAATGAAAAACTGTTTTTT.